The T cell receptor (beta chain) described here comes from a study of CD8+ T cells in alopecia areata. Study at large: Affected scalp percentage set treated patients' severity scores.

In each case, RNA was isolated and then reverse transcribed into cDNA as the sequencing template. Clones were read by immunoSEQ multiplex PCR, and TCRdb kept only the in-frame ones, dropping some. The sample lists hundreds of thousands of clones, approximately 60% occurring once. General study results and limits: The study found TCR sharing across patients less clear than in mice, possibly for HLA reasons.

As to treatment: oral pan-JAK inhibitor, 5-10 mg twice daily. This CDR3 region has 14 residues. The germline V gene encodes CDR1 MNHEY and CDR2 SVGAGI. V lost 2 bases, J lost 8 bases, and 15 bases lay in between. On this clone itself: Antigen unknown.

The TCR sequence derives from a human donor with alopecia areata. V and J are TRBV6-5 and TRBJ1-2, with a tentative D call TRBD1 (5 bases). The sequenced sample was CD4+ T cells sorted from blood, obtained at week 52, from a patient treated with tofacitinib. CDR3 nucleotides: TGTGCCAGCAGTTACACCTGGGGGGGGAGAGGCTACACCTTC. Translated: CASSYTWGGRGYTF.